This T cell receptor beta chain was observed in a study of T-cell reconstitution after alpha-beta-depleted transplantation in children. Preparing the TCRbeta library involved the use of unique molecular identifiers. MiXCR was run by TCRdb on the PCR reads, yielding one entry per CDR3 protein. The sample consists of around 93,000 distinct CDR3 sequences, 6.5% to 8.5% of them appearing once. This clonotype came up many times. Here the sequenced sample was PBMCs from the stem cell graft donor, taken from the stem cell graft. The TCR sequence derives from a human donor who donated a stem cell graft to a child with congenital amegakaryocytic thrombocytopenia.

The chain's CDR3 is CASMKGSGNQPQHF. The DNA for the CDR3 is TGTGCCAGCATGAAAGGATCAGGCAATCAGCCCCAGCATTTT. V gene TRBV12-3 or TRBV12-4 combines with J gene TRBJ1-5; D is undetermined. V dropped 7 bases and J dropped 2 bases, with 12 bases sitting between them. The CDR3 is 14 amino acids.